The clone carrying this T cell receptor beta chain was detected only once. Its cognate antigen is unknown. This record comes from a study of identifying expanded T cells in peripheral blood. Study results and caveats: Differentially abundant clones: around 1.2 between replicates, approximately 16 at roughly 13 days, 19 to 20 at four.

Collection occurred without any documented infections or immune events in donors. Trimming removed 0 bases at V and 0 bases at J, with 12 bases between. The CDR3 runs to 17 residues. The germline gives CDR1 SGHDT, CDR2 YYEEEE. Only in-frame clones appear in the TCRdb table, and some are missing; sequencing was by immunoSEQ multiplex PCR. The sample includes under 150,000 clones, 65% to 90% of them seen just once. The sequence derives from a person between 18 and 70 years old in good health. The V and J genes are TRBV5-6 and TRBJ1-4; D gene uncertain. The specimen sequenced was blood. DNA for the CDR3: TGTGCCAGCAGCTTGGGTCTCGACACCCCAACTAATGAAAAACTGTTTTTT. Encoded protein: CASSLGLDTPTNEKLFF.